This T cell receptor (beta chain) was identified during a study of cytomegalovirus exposure and HLA in healthy donors. Study context: Sequencing of roughly 180 million T cells in an earlier analysis found about 120 million unique TCR beta sequences.

Germline V gene sequence: CDR1 MGHRA, CDR2 YSYEKL. CDR3 length equals 16 residues. V lost 3 bases and J 1 base, leaving 16 bases between the germline ends. Healthy bone marrow donors made up the donor group. The PCR ran on 60 Vbeta and 13 Jbeta primers. TCRdb's copy holds only in-frame clones and misses some; the assay was immunoSEQ multiplex PCR. This sample yields 180,000 or so clones, of which 82% are seen a single time; roughly 0.098% belongs to the top ten. The sequence derives from a boy aged 2-9 years in good health and CMV-seronegative. Material for sequencing was PBMCs. V gene TRBV4-1 combines with J gene TRBJ2-7, with D possibly TRBD2 on 7 matching bases. Written as DNA, the CDR3 is TGCGCCAGCAGCCACCCCGGCGGGGGCGTATCCTACGAGCAGTACTTC. This sequence encodes CASSHPGGGVSYEQYF.